The sequence of this T cell receptor beta chain was determined in a study of blood T cell repertoires in COVID-19. Losses at the gene ends were 6 bases for V and 2 bases for J; bases not matched to a gene: 4. Germline V gene sequence: CDR1 LGHDT, CDR2 YNNKEL (reference sequence). This CDR3 has 14 amino acids. Profiling relied on immunoSEQ multiplex PCR, and the TCRdb table lists in-frame clones only, not all of them. The sample lists 25,000 to 30,000 clones, 76% occurring once. The receptor comes from a man between 70 and 80 years old with acute or convalescent COVID-19. The chain links TRBV3-1 (or the pseudogene TRBV3-2) to TRBJ2-1; 7 bases line up with TRBD1. The specimen was peripheral blood. The CDR3 sequence: CASSRQGAYNEQFF. The DNA for the CDR3 is TGTGCCAGCAGTCGACAGGGCGCCTACAATGAGCAGTTCTTC.